A single sample is the source of the 13 T cell receptor beta chains below, sequenced in a study of blood T cell repertoires in COVID-19. Sequencing was performed with immunoSEQ multiplex PCR; in TCRdb, only in-frame clones are kept and a portion is missing. The top ten clones hold roughly 0.8% of a sample with about 240,000 clones, roughly 86% of them seen once. The sequenced material came from peripheral blood. The receptors originated from a woman aged 25 to 39 with acute or convalescent COVID-19.

V is TRBV19 and J is TRBJ2-7; D uncertain. The CDR3 sequence is 14 residues long. V was shortened by 7 bases and J by 2 bases, with 15 bases between the two germline ends. CDR1 and CDR2 from the germline V gene are LNHDA and SQIVND (reference sequence). This CDR3 reads CASTPGRPTYEQYF. CDR3 nucleotide sequence: TGTGCCAGTACCCCGGGTCGGCCTACCTACGAGCAGTACTTC.

J is TRBJ1-3 and V is TRBV10-3; tentative D call: TRBD1 (5 bases). Germline CDR1 reads ENHRY; CDR2 reads SYGVKD. The CDR3 consists of 15 residues. Trimming removed 3 bases at V and 0 bases at J, with 9 bases between. As DNA, the CDR3 is TGTGCCATCAGTGAAGACAGAGCCTCTGGAAACACCATATATTTT. It is translated as CAISEDRASGNTIYF.

V is TRBV7-2 and J is TRBJ1-5, with TRBD1 as a possible D gene (6 bases). CDR3 length: 15 amino acids. Trimming removed 2 bases from V and 7 bases from J, with 15 bases in between. Germline assignment: CDR1 SGHTA and CDR2 FQGNSA. The CDR3 sequence is CASSLRQGQGQPQHF. The CDR3 DNA sequence: TGTGCCAGCAGCTTACGCCAGGGGCAGGGGCAGCCCCAGCATTTT.

This clone was recorded a few times. The DNA for the CDR3 is TGTGCCAGCAGTTACTCGACAGGGGGGAAACTGTTTTTT. Protein product: CASSYSTGGKLFF. This chain connects TRBV6-5 to TRBJ1-4; 9 nucleotides agree with TRBD1. Germline V gene lookup returns CDR1 MNHEY and CDR2 SVGAGI. The CDR3 is made up of 13 amino acids. The junction had 1 base not matched to a gene; V was cut back by 0 bases and J by 11 bases.

The genes are TRBV5-4 and TRBJ1-3; no reliable D call. The CDR3 runs 13 residues. Germline CDR1 SGHNT, CDR2 YYREEE (reference sequence). V was shortened by 4 bases and J by 0 bases, with 5 bases between the two germline ends. CDR3 nucleotide sequence: TGTGCCAGCAGCCCCAGCTCTGGAAACACCATATATTTT. Translation gives CASSPSSGNTIYF.

This chain uses TRBV5-4 with TRBJ2-5, with 7 bases that match TRBD1. V shed 6 bases and J 1 base; nucleotides not matched to a gene: 12. Germline values: CDR1 SGHNT, CDR2 YYREEE (reference sequence). This CDR3 region has 16 residues. CDR3 residues: CASKEDPGQPQETQYF. CDR3 DNA: TGTGCCAGCAAAGAGGATCCGGGACAGCCCCAAGAGACCCAGTACTTC.

J is TRBJ2-7 and V is TRBV29-1, with 7 nucleotides matching TRBD2. Germline V CDR1 and CDR2: SQVTM, ANQGSEA. V lost 6 bases, J lost 2 bases, and 7 bases stayed unmatched. The CDR3 is 13 residues long. This chain's CDR3 is CSVVWGGTYEQYF. For the CDR3, the DNA is TGCAGCGTCGTATGGGGGGGGACCTACGAGCAGTACTTC.

This clone was recorded once. V gene TRBV6-5 combines with J gene TRBJ2-7; TRBD2 aligns across 8 bases. Germline V gene data show CDR1 as MNHEY and CDR2 as SVGAGI. J gave up 4 bases and V 5 bases, and 10 bases lay outside the gene matches. CDR3 length: 15 amino acids. The CDR3 spells CASSTGTSVTYEQYF. The CDR3 DNA is TGTGCCAGCAGTACCGGGACTAGTGTTACGTACGAGCAGTACTTC.

Comment on this clone: One end of the junction fails to match germline, which may point to a read error. The rearrangement uses TRBV7-9 and TRBJ1-1; D gene uncertain. The CDR3 spans 13 residues. Germline V gives CDR1 SEHNR, CDR2 FQNEAQ (reference sequence). The CDR3 DNA reads TGTGCCAGCAACCAACCCGGGAACGCTGAAGCTTTCTTT. This translates into CASNQPGNAEAFF.

DNA of the CDR3: TGTGCCAGCAGTGAAGGGTGGGAGAAGCAGTTCTTC. This translates into CASSEGWEKQFF. The genes are TRBV6-1 and TRBJ2-1, with D perhaps TRBD2 (5 bases). Germline CDR1 is MNHNS and CDR2 is SASEGT. CDR3 size: 12 residues. The ends were cut back, 1 base at V and 11 bases at J, with 9 bases in the middle.

This chain uses TRBV27 with TRBJ1-2, with 8 bases fitting TRBD1. Looked up from germline, CDR1 is MNHEY and CDR2 is SMNVEV (reference sequence). The ends lost 5 bases at V and 2 bases at J; junction bases unmatched: 4. This CDR3 has 14 amino acids. As DNA, the CDR3 is TGTGCCAGCAGTCGGACAGGGCCGAACTATGGCTACACCTTC. Translated: CASSRTGPNYGYTF.

The CDR3 DNA is TGTGCCAGTAGTGTCCAAGAGGTCGGGGAGCTGTTTTTT. Translated, it gives CASSVQEVGELFF. This chain joins TRBV19 and TRBJ2-2, with D hard to call. With 5 bases removed from V and 7 bases from J, the gap between germline ends came to 11 bases. The CDR3 loop spans 13 amino acids. Germline V lookup: CDR1 LNHDA, CDR2 SQIVND (reference sequence). Together with reference TRBV19 and TRBJ2-2, the CDR3 gives the full variable domain: DGGITQSPKYLFRKEGQNVTLSCEQNLNHDAMYWYRQDPGQGLRLIYYSQIVNDFQKGDIAEGYSVSREKKESFPLTVTSAQKNPTAFYLCASSVQEVGELFFGEGSRLTVL.

This chain connects TRBV10-3 to TRBJ2-7; TRBD1 matches at 8 bases. From germline, CDR1 is ENHRY and CDR2 SYGVKD. This CDR3 has 13 amino acids. V was clipped by 6 bases and J by 6 bases; unmatched bases: 7. The CDR3 reads CAISEDRVGEQYF. The CDR3 DNA reads as TGTGCCATCAGCGAGGACAGGGTCGGCGAGCAGTACTTC.